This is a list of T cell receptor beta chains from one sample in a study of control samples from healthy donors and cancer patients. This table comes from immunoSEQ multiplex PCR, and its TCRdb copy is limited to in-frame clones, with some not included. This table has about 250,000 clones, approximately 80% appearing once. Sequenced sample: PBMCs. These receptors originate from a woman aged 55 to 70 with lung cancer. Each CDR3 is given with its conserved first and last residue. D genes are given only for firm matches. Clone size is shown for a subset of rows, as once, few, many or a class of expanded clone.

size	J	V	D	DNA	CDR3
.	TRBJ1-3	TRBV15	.	TGTGCCACCAGCAGGGCGGGAGGGATCTCTGGAAACACCATATATTTT	CATSRAGGISGNTIYF
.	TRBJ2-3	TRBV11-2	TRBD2	TGTGCCAGCAGCTTTGGGGGGGGCACAGATACGCAGTATTTT	CASSFGGGTDTQYF
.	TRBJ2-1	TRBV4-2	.	TGTGCCAGCAGCATCGGGGGCGAGCAGTTCTTC	CASSIGGEQFF
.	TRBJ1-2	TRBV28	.	TGTGCCAGCAAACAAGGACAGAGCACCTATAGCTACACCTTC	CASKQGQSTYSYTF
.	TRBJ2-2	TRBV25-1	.	TGTGCCAGCAGTGAATCATGGGGTTGGGGCGGGGAGCTGTTTTTT	CASSESWGWGGELFF
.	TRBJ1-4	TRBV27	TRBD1	TGTGCCATCCTTAAATCAGGGGGCACTAATGAAAAACTGTTTTTT	CAILKSGGTNEKLFF
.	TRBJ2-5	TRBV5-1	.	TGCGCCAGCAGCTTGGCCTACCAACAGGAGACCCAGTACTTC	CASSLAYQQETQYF
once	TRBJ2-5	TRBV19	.	TGTGCCAGTAGTATAGGGGGGGAGACCCAGTACTTC	CASSIGGETQYF
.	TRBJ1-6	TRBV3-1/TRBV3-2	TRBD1	TGTGCTAGCGGGACAGCACTTAATTCACCCCTCCACTTT	CASGTALNSPLHF
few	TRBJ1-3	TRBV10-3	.	TGTGCCATCTGGGACCCTGGAAACACCATATATTTT	CAIWDPGNTIYF
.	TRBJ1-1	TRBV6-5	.	TGTGCCACGGGGCGGGAGCCGGGGGACACTGAAGCTTTCTTT	CATGREPGDTEAFF
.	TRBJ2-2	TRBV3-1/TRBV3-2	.	TGTGCCAGCAGCCTCCACGGACTGGTCGTGGGGGAGCTGTTTTTT	CASSLHGLVVGELFF
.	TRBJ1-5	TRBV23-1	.	TGCGCCAGCAGTCATAGGACACGGGATAGCAATCAGCCCCAGCATTTT	CASSHRTRDSNQPQHF
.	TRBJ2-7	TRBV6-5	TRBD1	TGTGCCAGCAGGGGGAGGGACAGGGGCGTGTACGAGCAGTACTTC	CASRGRDRGVYEQYF
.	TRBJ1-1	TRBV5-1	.	TGCGCCAGCAGCACCAGGGTGGGCACTGAAGCTTTCTTT	CASSTRVGTEAFF
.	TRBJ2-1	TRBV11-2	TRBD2	TGTGCCAGCAGCTTAGATACATCCTGGGGACTAGCGGGAGGAAAGAATGAGCAGTTCTTC	CASSLDTSWGLAGGKNEQFF
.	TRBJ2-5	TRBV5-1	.	TGCGCCAGCAGCTTACAGCCGGGACCCGAGACCCAGTACTTC	CASSLQPGPETQYF
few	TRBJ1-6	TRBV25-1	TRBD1	TGTGCCAGCACCCCGGGACAGGGGCATAATTCACCCCTCCACTTT	CASTPGQGHNSPLHF
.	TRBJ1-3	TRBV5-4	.	TGTGCCAGCAGCTTGGTAGCCGGAAACACCATATATTTT	CASSLVAGNTIYF
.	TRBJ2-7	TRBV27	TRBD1	TGTGCCAGCAGCCCCCCCATCTACAGGGGACCCTCCTACGAGCAGTACTTC	CASSPPIYRGPSYEQYF
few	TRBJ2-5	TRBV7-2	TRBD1	TGTGCCAGCAGCCCAGGAGGACAGGGGAGGGGGGAGACCCAGTACTTC	CASSPGGQGRGETQYF
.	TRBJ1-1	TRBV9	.	TGTGCCAGCAGCGTAGACAGGGACACTGAAGCTTTCTTT	CASSVDRDTEAFF
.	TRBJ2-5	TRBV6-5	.	TGTGCCAGCAGGGAGGAGACCCAGTACTTC	CASREETQYF
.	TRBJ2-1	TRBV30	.	TGTGCCTGCGAAGCGGTCAAGTCCTACAATGAGCAGTTCTTC	CACEAVKSYNEQFF
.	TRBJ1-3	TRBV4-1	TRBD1	TGCGCCAGCAGCCCTGGACAGGGAGGTGGAAACACCATATATTTT	CASSPGQGGGNTIYF
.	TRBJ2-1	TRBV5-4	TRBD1	TGTGCCAGCAGCTTAGACAGGGGCACGTACAATGAGCAGTTCTTC	CASSLDRGTYNEQFF
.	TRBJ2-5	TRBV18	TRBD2	TGTGCCAGCTCACTAGCGGGGGGCCTCCAAGAGACCCAGTACTTC	CASSLAGGLQETQYF
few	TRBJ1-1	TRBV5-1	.	TGCGCCAGCAGATATCAGGACGGGGAGGGGGCTTTCTTT	CASRYQDGEGAFF
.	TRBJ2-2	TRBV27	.	TGTGCCAGCAGTCCAGGGAGAACCGACACCGGGGAGCTGTTTTTT	CASSPGRTDTGELFF
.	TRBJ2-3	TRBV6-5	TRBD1	TGTGCCAGCAGGCAGACAGGGATGGATACGCAGTATTTT	CASRQTGMDTQYF
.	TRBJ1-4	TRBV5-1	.	TGCGCCAGCAGCTTGGCGAACAGGCATGAAAAACTGTTTTTT	CASSLANRHEKLFF
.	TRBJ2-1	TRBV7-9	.	TGTGCCAGCAGCTTACCACCTCTGGATGAGCAGTTCTTC	CASSLPPLDEQFF
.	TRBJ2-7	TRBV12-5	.	TGTGCTAGTGGTTTGGGATCCTACGAGCAGTACTTC	CASGLGSYEQYF
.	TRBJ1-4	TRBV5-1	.	TGCGCCAGCAGCTTGGGCGCTGGGACTAATGAAAAACTGTTTTTT	CASSLGAGTNEKLFF
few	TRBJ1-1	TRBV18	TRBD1	TGTGCCAGCTCACCACAGGGGGCAGGGACTGAAGCTTTCTTT	CASSPQGAGTEAFF
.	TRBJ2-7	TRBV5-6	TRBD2	TGTGCCAGCACCCCCCGGACTAGTTTCGAGCAGTACTTC	CASTPRTSFEQYF
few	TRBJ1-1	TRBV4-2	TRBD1	TGTGCCAGCAGCAGCGAGACAGGGTTAGAAGCTTTCTTT	CASSSETGLEAFF
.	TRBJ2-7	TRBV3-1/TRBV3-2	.	TGTGCCAGCAGCTTTCGGGGTGACGAGCAGTACTTC	CASSFRGDEQYF
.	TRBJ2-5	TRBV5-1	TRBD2	TGCGCCAGCAGCTCTACTAGCGGGAGTATACAGACCCAGTACTTC	CASSSTSGSIQTQYF
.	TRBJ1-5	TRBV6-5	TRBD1	TGTGCCAGCAGAGATGGGGACAGTAGCAATCAGCCCCAGCATTTT	CASRDGDSSNQPQHF
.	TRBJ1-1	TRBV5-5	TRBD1	TGTGCCAGCAGCTTGGAAGTCAGGGGGGCGTGGGACACTGAAGCTTTCTTT	CASSLEVRGAWDTEAFF
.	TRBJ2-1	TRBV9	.	TGTGCCAGCAGCGTAGGGGGGATTTCCTACAATGAGCAGTTCTTC	CASSVGGISYNEQFF
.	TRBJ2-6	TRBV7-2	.	TGTGCCAGCAGCTTAATGATCTCTGGGGCCAACGTCCTGACTTTC	CASSLMISGANVLTF
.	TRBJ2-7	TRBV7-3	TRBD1	TGTGCCAGCAGCTTAGGAGGTGGGGACAGGGGCTACGAGCAGTACTTC	CASSLGGGDRGYEQYF
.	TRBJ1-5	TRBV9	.	TGTGCCAGCAGCGTAGGGGGATACGGCGATCAGCCCCAGCATTTT	CASSVGGYGDQPQHF
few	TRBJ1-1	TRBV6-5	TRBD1	TGTGCCAGCAGAACGGGGGACAGGGGAAACGCTGAAGCTTTCTTT	CASRTGDRGNAEAFF